This TCR beta chain was obtained from a study of blood T cell repertoires in COVID-19. At the level of the study: Samples representing acute and convalescent COVID-19 were sourced from the United States, Italy and Spain.

Profiling relied on immunoSEQ multiplex PCR, and the TCRdb table lists in-frame clones only, not all of them. The sample lists roughly 670,000 clones; 85% to 90% were seen once. The CDR3 covers 13 residues. The V segment lost 3 bases and the J segment 3 bases; nucleotides outside the gene matches: 1. As regards this clone: The sample contains more than one DNA sequence encoding this CDR3.

The receptor comes from a woman aged 18-29 years with acute or convalescent COVID-19. The sample was peripheral blood. The chain uses TRBV12-3 or TRBV12-4 and TRBJ2-5; the match to TRBD2 covers 7 bases. CDR3 DNA sequence: TGTGCCAGCAGTTTGGGGGGGGAAGAGACCCAGTACTTC. Translating gives CASSLGGEETQYF.